This TCR beta chain appears in the sequencing data of a study of shared clonotypes between healthy human individuals. Germline V gene data show CDR1 as MDHEN and CDR2 as SYDVKM. The CDR3 runs to 14 residues. V was shortened by 7 bases and J by 7 bases, with 19 bases between the two germline ends. TCRdb's copy holds only in-frame clones and misses some; the assay was immunoSEQ multiplex PCR. The sample lists over 2 million clones, approximately 95% seen once, with about 0.13% in the top ten. The source is a man younger than 30 in good health. The chain has TRBV28 and TRBJ1-1, with a tentative D call TRBD1 (5 bases). Sequences were obtained from naive CD4+ T cells sorted from blood. Subset denoted: CD45RA+ positively selected. The CDR3 here is CASTAGGPAVEAFF. The CDR3 nucleotides are TGTGCCAGCACCGCGGGGGGTCCCGCCGTTGAAGCTTTCTTT.